One and the same sample provided the 9 T cell receptor beta chains below, sequenced in a study of blood T cell repertoires in COVID-19. Using immunoSEQ multiplex PCR, the repertoire was profiled, and TCRdb retains in-frame clones only, with some absent. The sample includes some 200,000 clones, roughly four fifths of them seen just once. The material sequenced was PBMCs or T cells enriched from blood (not recorded which). The receptors stem from a middle-aged man who had recovered from COVID-19.

This chain joins TRBV6-2 or TRBV6-3 and TRBJ2-1, with D unresolved. V lost 4 bases, J lost 5 bases, and 15 bases lay in between. This CDR3 is 15 amino acids long. Germline CDR1 MNHEY, CDR2 SVGEGT. CDR3 nucleotides: TGTGCCAGCAGTTGGGCCCCGATAATTCACAATGAGCAGTTCTTC. Encoded protein: CASSWAPIIHNEQFF.

The chain couples TRBV11-2 to TRBJ2-7; no definite D call. Germline CDR1 is SGHAT and CDR2 is FQNNGV. Trimming removed 1 base from V and 0 bases from J, with 7 bases in between. The CDR3 has 14 residues. As DNA, the CDR3 is TGTGCCAGCAGCTTAGCCAGGTACTCCTACGAGCAGTACTTC. It translates to CASSLARYSYEQYF.

This sequence joins TRBV5-6 and TRBJ1-2; 8 bases agree with TRBD1. V gave up 4 bases and J gave up 5 bases; unmatched junction bases: 7. There are 14 residues in the CDR3. The V gene's germline CDR1 is SGHDT and CDR2 YYEEEE. DNA of the CDR3: TGTGCCAGCAGCCCTGGACAGGGTTTATATGGCTACACCTTC. This codes for CASSPGQGLYGYTF.

V is TRBV6-7 and J is TRBJ2-2; the D gene is possibly TRBD2 (6 bases). TRBV6-7 is recorded as an ORF, its role being uncertain. V lost 6 bases, J lost 7 bases, and 12 bases lay in between. The CDR3 loop spans 13 amino acids. Here the CDR3 DNA reads TGTGCCAGCAGGCAAACGGAGGGCGGGGAGCTGTTTTTT. The encoded protein is CASRQTEGGELFF.

This sequence joins TRBV5-4 and TRBJ1-3; 7 bases map to TRBD1. With 4 bases clipped from V and 0 bases from J, the junction kept 10 bases outside the gene matches. The germline V gene has CDR1 SGHNT and CDR2 YYREEE (reference sequence). CDR3 size: 17 residues. This CDR3 reads CASSPTPGGSSGNTIYF. CDR3 in DNA: TGTGCCAGCAGCCCCACCCCAGGGGGTAGCTCTGGAAACACCATATATTTT.

This chain uses TRBV11-2 with TRBJ2-5; perhaps TRBD2 as D (6 bases). V dropped 7 bases and J dropped 5 bases, with 17 bases sitting between them. Germline assignment: CDR1 SGHAT and CDR2 FQNNGV. The length of the CDR3 is 14 residues. The CDR3 DNA reads TGTGCCAGCACCTGGTCGGGGGTGGTGGAGACCCAGTACTTC. Its translation is CASTWSGVVETQYF. Supplemented by reference TRBV11-2 and TRBJ2-5, the full variable domain reads EAGVAQSPRYKIIEKRQSVAFWCNPISGHATLYWYQQILGQGPKLLIQFQNNGVVDDSQLPKDRFSAERLKGVDSTLKIQPAKLEDSAVYLCASTWSGVVETQYFGPGTRLLVL.

This clone was seen a handful of times. This chain connects TRBV21-1 to TRBJ2-7; the D call of TRBD1 is as the table states it, not checked on the DNA. TRBV21-1 is noted as a pseudogene. The length of the CDR3 is 17 residues. CDR3 region: CATQPDSRDRGGYEQYV. CDR3 coding DNA: TGTGCCACGCAGCCCGACTCGCGGGACAGAGGCGGGTACGAGCAGTACGTC.

In this sample, this clone turned up once. This chain joins TRBV7-3 and TRBJ2-1; perhaps TRBD2 as D (5 bases). Between the trimmed V and J ends, which lost 1 base and 3 bases, there was a span of 10 bases. CDR3 length equals 15 residues. Germline V gives CDR1 SGHTA, CDR2 FQGTGA. CDR3 residues: CASSLSGGSYNEQFF. The CDR3 DNA reads as TGTGCCAGCAGCTTAAGCGGTGGGAGCTACAATGAGCAGTTCTTC.

A remark on this clone: Other DNA sequences in the sample encode the same CDR3. This chain links TRBV7-9 with TRBJ1-1, with 7 bases identical to TRBD1. The CDR3 is 14 amino acids. Germline V gene data show CDR1 as SEHNR and CDR2 as FQNEAQ (reference sequence). Trimming removed 1 base from V and 2 bases from J; junction bases left unmatched: 1. The CDR3 bases are TGTGCCAGCAGCTTAGGACAGGGTAACACTGAAGCTTTCTTT. Translation gives CASSLGQGNTEAFF. Variable domain in full (rest from reference TRBV7-9 and TRBJ1-1): DTGVSQNPRHKITKRGQNVTFRCDPISEHNRLYWYRQTLGQGPEFLTYFQNEAQLEKSRLLSDRFSAERPKGSFSTLEIQRTEQGDSAMYLCASSLGQGNTEAFFGQGTRLTVV.